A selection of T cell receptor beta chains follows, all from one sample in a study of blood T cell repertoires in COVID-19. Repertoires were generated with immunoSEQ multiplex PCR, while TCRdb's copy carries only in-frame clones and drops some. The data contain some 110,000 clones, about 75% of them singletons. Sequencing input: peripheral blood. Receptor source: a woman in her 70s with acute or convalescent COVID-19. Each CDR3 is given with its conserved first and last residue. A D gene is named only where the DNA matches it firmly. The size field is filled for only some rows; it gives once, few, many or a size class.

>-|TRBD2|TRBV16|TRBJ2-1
CASSPQLAGTLNEQFF
TGTGCCAGCAGCCCCCAGTTAGCGGGGACCCTCAATGAGCAGTTCTTC
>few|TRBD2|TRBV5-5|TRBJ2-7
CASRPSSGVYEQYF
TGTGCCAGCAGACCTTCTAGCGGGGTATACGAGCAGTACTTC
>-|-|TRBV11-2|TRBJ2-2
CASSLASTGVGELFF
TGTGCCAGCAGCTTAGCCTCAACAGGCGTCGGGGAGCTGTTTTTT
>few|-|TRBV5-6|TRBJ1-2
CASSFGRYRVGYTF
TGTGCCAGCAGCTTTGGGCGGTACAGGGTTGGCTACACCTTC
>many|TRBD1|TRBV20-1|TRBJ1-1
CSASVPGTAEAFF
TGCAGTGCTAGTGTACCCGGGACAGCTGAAGCTTTCTTT
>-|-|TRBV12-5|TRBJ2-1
CASGLDRVNEQFF
TGTGCTAGTGGTTTGGACAGGGTCAATGAGCAGTTCTTC
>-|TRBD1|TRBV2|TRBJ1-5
CASRATGGQPQHF
TGTGCCAGCAGAGCCACAGGGGGACAGCCCCAGCATTTT
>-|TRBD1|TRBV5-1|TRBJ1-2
CASSTTQGNYGYTF
TGCGCCAGCAGCACTACACAGGGGAACTATGGCTACACCTTC
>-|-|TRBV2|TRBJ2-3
CATEPDGAPTDTQYF
TGTGCCACAGAGCCGGATGGAGCACCCACAGATACGCAGTATTTT
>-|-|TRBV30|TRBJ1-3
CAWTKWGDGNTIYF
TGTGCCTGGACCAAGTGGGGGGACGGAAACACCATATATTTT
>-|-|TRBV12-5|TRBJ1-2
CASGPERAGYTF
TGTGCTAGTGGACCCGAGAGGGCTGGCTACACCTTC
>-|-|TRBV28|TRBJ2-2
CASISGGSANTGELFF
TGTGCCAGCATATCCGGGGGAAGCGCGAACACCGGGGAGCTGTTTTTT
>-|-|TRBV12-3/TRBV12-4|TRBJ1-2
CASRISAGGGYTF
TGTGCCAGCAGGATATCCGCGGGTGGTGGCTACACCTTC
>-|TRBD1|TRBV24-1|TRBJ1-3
CATSDSGQGSGNTIYF
TGTGCCACCAGTGATTCGGGACAGGGCTCTGGAAACACCATATATTTT
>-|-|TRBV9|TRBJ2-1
CASSPQVNEQFF
TGTGCCAGCAGCCCACAGGTCAATGAGCAGTTCTTC
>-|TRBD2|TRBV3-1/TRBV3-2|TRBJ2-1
CASSPLGGGNYNEQFF
TGTGCCAGCAGCCCCCTTGGCGGGGGAAACTACAATGAGCAGTTCTTC
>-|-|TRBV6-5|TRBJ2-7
CASSYRVSATYEQYF
TGTGCCAGCAGTTACCGAGTTTCGGCGACTTACGAGCAGTACTTC
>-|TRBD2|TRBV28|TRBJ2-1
CASRYGTSQFF
TGTGCCAGCAGATACGGGACTAGTCAGTTCTTC
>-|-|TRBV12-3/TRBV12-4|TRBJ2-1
CASSPSRFEQFF
TGTGCCAGCAGCCCATCGCGGTTTGAGCAGTTCTTC
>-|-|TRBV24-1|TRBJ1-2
CATSEQGTYTF
TGTGCCACCAGTGAGCAGGGGACCTACACCTTC
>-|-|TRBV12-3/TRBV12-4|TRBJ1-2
CASTTGYGYTF
TGTGCCAGCACGACAGGTTATGGCTACACCTTC
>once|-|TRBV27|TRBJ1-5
CASSQDRHNQPQHF
TGTGCCAGCAGTCAGGACAGACACAATCAGCCCCAGCATTTT
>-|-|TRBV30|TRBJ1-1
CAWNTRGGSSAEAFF
TGTGCCTGGAATACCCGGGGGGGGTCTTCCGCTGAAGCTTTCTTT
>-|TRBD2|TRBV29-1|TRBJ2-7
CSVERKRGRTYEQYF
TGCAGCGTTGAGAGGAAGCGGGGGCGAACCTACGAGCAGTACTTC
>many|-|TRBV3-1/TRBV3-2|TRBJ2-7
CASSVRRVGSYEQYF
TGTGCCAGCAGCGTCCGCAGGGTCGGCTCCTACGAGCAGTACTTC
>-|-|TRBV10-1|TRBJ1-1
CASRRTYTAEAFF
TGCGCCAGCAGACGTACCTATACGGCTGAAGCTTTCTTT
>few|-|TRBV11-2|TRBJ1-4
CASSLGRQANEKLFF
TGTGCCAGCAGCTTAGGGCGACAGGCTAATGAAAAACTGTTTTTT
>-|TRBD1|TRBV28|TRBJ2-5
CASSFRQGEETQYF
TGTGCCAGCAGTTTCCGACAGGGCGAAGAGACCCAGTACTTC
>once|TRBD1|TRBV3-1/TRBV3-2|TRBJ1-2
CASSPASGTGNGYTF
TGTGCCAGCAGCCCAGCCTCGGGGACAGGGAACGGCTACACCTTC
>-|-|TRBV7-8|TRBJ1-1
CASSPGDSEAFF
TGTGCCAGCAGCCCCGGGGATTCAGAAGCTTTCTTT
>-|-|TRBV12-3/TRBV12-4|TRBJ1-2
CASSTVNYGYTF
TGTGCCAGCAGTACTGTTAACTATGGCTACACCTTC
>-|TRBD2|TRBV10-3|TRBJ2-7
CAIQEVGGSSYEQYF
TGTGCCATCCAGGAAGTGGGGGGGAGCTCCTACGAGCAGTACTTC
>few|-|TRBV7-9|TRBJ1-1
CASSSGLKSTEAFF
TGTGCCAGCAGCTCGGGACTCAAGAGCACTGAAGCTTTCTTT
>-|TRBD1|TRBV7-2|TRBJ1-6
CASSSGQGGGSPLHF
TGTGCCAGCAGCTCCGGACAGGGAGGAGGATCACCCCTCCACTTT
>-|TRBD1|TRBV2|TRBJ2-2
CASSGDRLGTGELFF
TGTGCCAGCTCGGGGGACAGGTTGGGCACCGGGGAGCTGTTTTTT
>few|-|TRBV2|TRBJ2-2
CASKSGQGGTGELFF
TGTGCCAGCAAAAGTGGGCAGGGGGGCACCGGGGAGCTGTTTTTT
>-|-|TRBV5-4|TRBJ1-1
CASNTGTEAFF
TGTGCCAGCAACACAGGCACTGAAGCTTTCTTT
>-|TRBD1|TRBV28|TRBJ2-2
CAISPGQHTGELFF
TGTGCCATTTCTCCGGGACAGCACACCGGGGAGCTGTTTTTT